A selection of T cell receptor beta chains follows, all from one sample in a study of tumor and adjacent non-tumor tissue in lung cancer. TCRdb recomputed calls from the multiplex PCR reads with MiXCR, one row per CDR3 protein. The sample carries approximately 110,000 distinct CDR3 sequences, 50% to 70% recorded once. The sample was distant non-tumor lung tissue. These receptors were taken from a man aged 60 to 69 with non-small cell lung cancer. Both conserved end residues are trimmed from each CDR3.

CDR3aa	j_gene	v_gene
ASSEGGNANTGELF	TRBJ2-2	TRBV10-1
ACRGLDNSPLH	TRBJ1-6	TRBV6-5
SARWDASYNEQF	TRBJ2-1	TRBV20-1
TSSLAGHGFSSYEKY	TRBJ2-7	TRBV7-8
ASSYQGYYEQY	TRBJ2-7	TRBV6-6
ASSYIRGDTEAF	TRBJ1-1	TRBV5-1
ASSLVDGANVLT	TRBJ2-6	TRBV5-4
SVEDRPGNTIY	TRBJ1-3	TRBV29-1
ASSLGSEAF	TRBJ1-1	TRBV5-1
SVVVISSDAQY	TRBJ2-3	TRBV29-1
AYNIGANEKLF	TRBJ1-4	TRBV30
ATSTALNTEAF	TRBJ1-1	TRBV10-3
SASGGGGRGYS	TRBJ1-2	TRBV20-1